The rows below give T cell receptor beta chains drawn from one sample of a study of blood T cell repertoires in COVID-19. Data came from immunoSEQ multiplex PCR; TCRdb stores just in-frame clones and leaves some out. Here the sample spans some 300,000 clones, roughly 90% being singletons. The sample comprised PBMCs or T cells enriched from blood (not recorded which). The receptors here all came from a woman in her thirties or forties who had recovered from COVID-19. CDR3s include the opening cysteine and the closing phenylalanine or tryptophan. The order of the fields is CDR3 protein, CDR3 DNA, V gene, clone size, D gene, J gene. A D gene is named only where the DNA matches it firmly. The size of a clone is reported for some rows only, either as once, few or many, or as a class for expanded clones.

cdr3_aa: CASSLVRAGWGNTIYF
cdr3_nt: TGTGCCAGCAGCTTAGTTAGGGCAGGGTGGGGAAACACCATATATTTT
v_call: TRBV7-2
clone_size: -
d_call: -
j_call: TRBJ1-3

cdr3_aa: CASSLNPSGSSYNEQFF
cdr3_nt: TGTGCCAGCAGTCTGAACCCTAGCGGGAGCTCCTACAATGAGCAGTTCTTC
v_call: TRBV2
clone_size: -
d_call: TRBD2
j_call: TRBJ2-1

cdr3_aa: CASSLLPRTGEGSPLHF
cdr3_nt: TGTGCCAGCAGCTTACTACCTCGGACAGGGGAGGGATCACCCCTCCACTTT
v_call: TRBV7-2
clone_size: -
d_call: TRBD1
j_call: TRBJ1-6

cdr3_aa: CASSAGVYEQYF
cdr3_nt: TGTGCCAGCAGCGCGGGAGTCTACGAGCAGTACTTC
v_call: TRBV5-6
clone_size: -
d_call: TRBD2
j_call: TRBJ2-7

cdr3_aa: CASSMQGNYGYTF
cdr3_nt: TGTGCCAGCAGCATGCAGGGGAACTATGGCTACACCTTC
v_call: TRBV6-5
clone_size: -
d_call: -
j_call: TRBJ1-2

cdr3_aa: CASSHGQGYEQYF
cdr3_nt: TGTGCCAGCAGCCATGGACAGGGATACGAGCAGTACTTC
v_call: TRBV11-2
clone_size: once
d_call: TRBD1
j_call: TRBJ2-7

cdr3_aa: CASSSWGQGRSEAFF
cdr3_nt: TGTGCCAGCAGTTCATGGGGACAGGGAAGATCTGAAGCTTTCTTT
v_call: TRBV6-5
clone_size: -
d_call: TRBD1
j_call: TRBJ1-1

cdr3_aa: CASSAPLARAGELFF
cdr3_nt: TGTGCCAGCAGCGCTCCCCTAGCCCGCGCCGGGGAGCTGTTTTTT
v_call: TRBV6-5
clone_size: -
d_call: -
j_call: TRBJ2-2

cdr3_aa: CASSHMNGRRGDF
cdr3_nt: TGCGCCAGCAGCCACATGAACGGGCGGCGGGGGGACTTC
v_call: TRBV4-3
clone_size: -
d_call: TRBD2
j_call: TRBJ2-5

cdr3_aa: CAWGWQDEQFF
cdr3_nt: TGTGCCTGGGGGTGGCAGGATGAGCAGTTCTTC
v_call: TRBV30
clone_size: -
d_call: -
j_call: TRBJ2-1

cdr3_aa: CASSQGIAGLNEQYF
cdr3_nt: TGCGCCAGCAGCCAAGGAATAGCGGGACTCAACGAGCAGTACTTC
v_call: TRBV4-3
clone_size: -
d_call: TRBD2
j_call: TRBJ2-7

cdr3_aa: CASSLRQGMDYGYTF
cdr3_nt: TGCGCCAGCAGCCTCCGACAGGGGATGGACTATGGCTACACCTTC
v_call: TRBV5-1
clone_size: few
d_call: TRBD1
j_call: TRBJ1-2

cdr3_aa: CASSVGTDNQPQHF
cdr3_nt: TGTGCCAGCAGTGTCGGGACAGACAATCAGCCCCAGCATTTT
v_call: TRBV6-4
clone_size: -
d_call: TRBD1
j_call: TRBJ1-5

cdr3_aa: CASSPGAGINSPLHF
cdr3_nt: TGTGCCAGCTCACCAGGGGCAGGGATAAATTCACCCCTCCACTTT
v_call: TRBV18
clone_size: -
d_call: -
j_call: TRBJ1-6

cdr3_aa: CASSHVARSTNYGYTF
cdr3_nt: TGCGCCAGCAGCCATGTTGCTAGGAGCACTAACTATGGCTACACCTTC
v_call: TRBV4-1
clone_size: once
d_call: -
j_call: TRBJ1-2

cdr3_aa: CSASPRDRGTMDTQYF
cdr3_nt: TGCAGTGCTAGTCCCCGGGACAGGGGGACGATGGATACGCAGTATTTT
v_call: TRBV20-1
clone_size: -
d_call: TRBD1
j_call: TRBJ2-3

cdr3_aa: CASSPPIYEGMEQYF
cdr3_nt: TGTGCCAGCTCACCCCCCATCTACGAGGGTATGGAGCAGTACTTC
v_call: TRBV18
clone_size: once
d_call: -
j_call: TRBJ2-7

cdr3_aa: CASSSTSARGTQYF
cdr3_nt: TGTGCCAGCAGCTCAACTAGCGCCCGGGGGACCCAGTACTTC
v_call: TRBV11-2
clone_size: -
d_call: TRBD2
j_call: TRBJ2-5

cdr3_aa: CASSWGGQAGTEAFF
cdr3_nt: TGTGCCAGCAGCTGGGGGGGACAGGCGGGCACTGAAGCTTTCTTT
v_call: TRBV5-4
clone_size: -
d_call: TRBD1
j_call: TRBJ1-1

cdr3_aa: CASSDINGYGYTF
cdr3_nt: TGTGCCAGCAGTGATATCAACGGCTATGGCTACACCTTC
v_call: TRBV2
clone_size: -
d_call: -
j_call: TRBJ1-2

cdr3_aa: CASSVVGRDEKFF
cdr3_nt: TGTGCCAGCAGCGTAGTTGGCAGGGATGAGAAGTTCTTC
v_call: TRBV9
clone_size: -
d_call: -
j_call: TRBJ2-1

cdr3_aa: CANTLRGSDGTEAFF
cdr3_nt: TGCGCCAACACCCTCCGGGGTAGCGATGGCACTGAAGCTTTCTTT
v_call: TRBV10-1
clone_size: -
d_call: -
j_call: TRBJ1-1

cdr3_aa: CASSIGGGFANEQFF
cdr3_nt: TGTGCCAGTAGTATAGGTGGAGGGTTCGCGAATGAGCAGTTCTTC
v_call: TRBV19
clone_size: -
d_call: -
j_call: TRBJ2-1

cdr3_aa: CASSLAGRQETQYF
cdr3_nt: TGTGCCAGCAGCCTGGCCGGGAGACAAGAGACCCAGTACTTC
v_call: TRBV7-2
clone_size: -
d_call: -
j_call: TRBJ2-5

cdr3_aa: CASSLPVNTEAFF
cdr3_nt: TGTGCCAGCAGCTTACCGGTGAACACTGAAGCTTTCTTT
v_call: TRBV7-2
clone_size: -
d_call: -
j_call: TRBJ1-1

cdr3_aa: CASSQFRDRNSPLHF
cdr3_nt: TGTGCCAGCAGCCAATTTCGGGACAGAAATTCACCCCTCCACTTT
v_call: TRBV14
clone_size: -
d_call: TRBD1
j_call: TRBJ1-6

cdr3_aa: CASGAGSYNEQFF
cdr3_nt: TGTGCCAGCGGAGCCGGGTCCTACAATGAGCAGTTCTTC
v_call: TRBV9
clone_size: -
d_call: -
j_call: TRBJ2-1

cdr3_aa: CAISENKGSSYEQYF
cdr3_nt: TGTGCCATCAGTGAGAACAAGGGGTCGTCCTACGAGCAGTACTTC
v_call: TRBV10-3
clone_size: -
d_call: -
j_call: TRBJ2-7

cdr3_aa: CASSKDTGGGYGYTF
cdr3_nt: TGCGCCAGCAGCAAGGATACAGGGGGCGGCTATGGCTACACCTTC
v_call: TRBV5-1
clone_size: few
d_call: TRBD1
j_call: TRBJ1-2

cdr3_aa: CASSPQGMSTDTQYF
cdr3_nt: TGTGCCAGCAGTCCCCAGGGGATGAGCACAGATACGCAGTATTTT
v_call: TRBV6-5
clone_size: -
d_call: -
j_call: TRBJ2-3

cdr3_aa: CASSRPGMNTEAFF
cdr3_nt: TGTGCCAGCAGCCGGCCGGGGATGAACACTGAAGCTTTCTTT
v_call: TRBV14
clone_size: -
d_call: -
j_call: TRBJ1-1

cdr3_aa: CASSQDGGRNEKLFF
cdr3_nt: TGCGCCAGCAGCCAAGACGGGGGGCGTAATGAAAAACTGTTTTTT
v_call: TRBV4-1
clone_size: -
d_call: -
j_call: TRBJ1-4

cdr3_aa: CASSFALNTEAFF
cdr3_nt: TGTGCCAGCAGTTTTGCGTTGAACACTGAAGCTTTCTTT
v_call: TRBV12-3/TRBV12-4
clone_size: once
d_call: -
j_call: TRBJ1-1

cdr3_aa: CASGLGGEPQHF
cdr3_nt: TGTGCCAGCGGCTTGGGCGGGGAGCCCCAGCATTTT
v_call: TRBV27
clone_size: -
d_call: -
j_call: TRBJ1-5

cdr3_aa: CSVPKWRNSPLHF
cdr3_nt: TGCAGCGTCCCAAAGTGGAGGAATTCACCCCTCCACTTT
v_call: TRBV29-1
clone_size: -
d_call: -
j_call: TRBJ1-6

cdr3_aa: CASSMGRSSNQPQHF
cdr3_nt: TGTGCCAGTAGTATGGGCAGATCCTCAAATCAGCCCCAGCATTTT
v_call: TRBV19
clone_size: -
d_call: -
j_call: TRBJ1-5

cdr3_aa: CASKEGRGQDTQYF
cdr3_nt: TGTGCCAGCAAGGAGGGCAGGGGGCAAGATACGCAGTATTTT
v_call: TRBV7-2
clone_size: -
d_call: TRBD1
j_call: TRBJ2-3

cdr3_aa: CATSEGAVCTNTEAFF
cdr3_nt: TGTGCCACCAGTGAAGGGGCGGTGTGCACGAACACTGAAGCTTTCTTT
v_call: TRBV24-1
clone_size: once
d_call: -
j_call: TRBJ1-1

cdr3_aa: CASSLYGTDETQYF
cdr3_nt: TGTGCCAGCAGCTTATATGGGACAGATGAGACCCAGTACTTC
v_call: TRBV11-3
clone_size: -
d_call: TRBD1
j_call: TRBJ2-5

cdr3_aa: CASSRMTSGSETYEQYF
cdr3_nt: TGTGCCAGCAGTCGGATGACTAGCGGGAGTGAAACCTACGAGCAGTACTTC
v_call: TRBV3-1/TRBV3-2
clone_size: -
d_call: TRBD2
j_call: TRBJ2-7

cdr3_aa: CARVADSGKAGELFF
cdr3_nt: TGTGCCAGGGTGGCCGACTCAGGGAAGGCCGGGGAGCTGTTTTTT
v_call: TRBV6-4
clone_size: -
d_call: -
j_call: TRBJ2-2

cdr3_aa: CARTKGDRESGYTF
cdr3_nt: TGTGCCAGAACAAAAGGGGACAGGGAGTCAGGCTACACCTTC
v_call: TRBV2
clone_size: -
d_call: TRBD1
j_call: TRBJ1-2

cdr3_aa: CASSSQGSGYTF
cdr3_nt: TGTGCCAGCAGCTCCCAGGGATCTGGCTACACCTTC
v_call: TRBV11-2
clone_size: -
d_call: -
j_call: TRBJ1-2

cdr3_aa: CASSLGLAGSTDTQYF
cdr3_nt: TGTGCCAGCAGCTTGGGACTAGCGGGGAGCACAGATACGCAGTATTTT
v_call: TRBV5-4
clone_size: -
d_call: TRBD2
j_call: TRBJ2-3

cdr3_aa: CASSSPRIAGGQGDEQFF
cdr3_nt: TGTGCCAGCAGCTCACCCCGGATAGCGGGAGGTCAGGGTGATGAGCAGTTCTTC
v_call: TRBV11-2
clone_size: -
d_call: TRBD2
j_call: TRBJ2-1

cdr3_aa: CAWSVLTGAGDEQYF
cdr3_nt: TGTGCCTGGAGTGTTCTAACGGGAGCCGGAGACGAGCAGTACTTC
v_call: TRBV30
clone_size: once
d_call: -
j_call: TRBJ2-7

cdr3_aa: CSVEPGQGALYVQFF
cdr3_nt: TGCAGCGTCGAACCGGGACAGGGGGCGTTATATGTGCAGTTCTTC
v_call: TRBV29-1
clone_size: -
d_call: TRBD1
j_call: TRBJ2-1

cdr3_aa: CAWSAAGTNEKLFF
cdr3_nt: TGTGCCTGGAGTGCGGCGGGCACTAATGAAAAACTGTTTTTT
v_call: TRBV30
clone_size: -
d_call: -
j_call: TRBJ1-4

cdr3_aa: CAWSVGVTQYF
cdr3_nt: TGTGCCTGGAGTGTAGGGGTGACCCAGTACTTC
v_call: TRBV30
clone_size: -
d_call: -
j_call: TRBJ2-5

cdr3_aa: CASSSHRGSNSPLHF
cdr3_nt: TGTGCCAGCAGTTCCCACAGGGGGTCGAATTCACCCCTCCACTTT
v_call: TRBV6-5
clone_size: -
d_call: TRBD1
j_call: TRBJ1-6

cdr3_aa: CASSLPGVEKLFF
cdr3_nt: TGTGCCAGCAGCTTACCAGGGGTGGAAAAACTGTTTTTT
v_call: TRBV7-9
clone_size: few
d_call: -
j_call: TRBJ1-4

cdr3_aa: CAWSSGGDSTEAFF
cdr3_nt: TGTGCCTGGAGTTCGGGGGGCGATAGCACTGAAGCTTTCTTT
v_call: TRBV30
clone_size: -
d_call: -
j_call: TRBJ1-1

cdr3_aa: CASSWMGQGNEKLFF
cdr3_nt: TGCGCCAGCAGCTGGATGGGACAGGGTAATGAAAAACTGTTTTTT
v_call: TRBV5-1
clone_size: -
d_call: TRBD1
j_call: TRBJ1-4

cdr3_aa: CASSYDGQVNTEAFF
cdr3_nt: TGTGCCAGCAGTTACGACGGACAGGTGAACACTGAAGCTTTCTTT
v_call: TRBV6-5
clone_size: -
d_call: TRBD1
j_call: TRBJ1-1